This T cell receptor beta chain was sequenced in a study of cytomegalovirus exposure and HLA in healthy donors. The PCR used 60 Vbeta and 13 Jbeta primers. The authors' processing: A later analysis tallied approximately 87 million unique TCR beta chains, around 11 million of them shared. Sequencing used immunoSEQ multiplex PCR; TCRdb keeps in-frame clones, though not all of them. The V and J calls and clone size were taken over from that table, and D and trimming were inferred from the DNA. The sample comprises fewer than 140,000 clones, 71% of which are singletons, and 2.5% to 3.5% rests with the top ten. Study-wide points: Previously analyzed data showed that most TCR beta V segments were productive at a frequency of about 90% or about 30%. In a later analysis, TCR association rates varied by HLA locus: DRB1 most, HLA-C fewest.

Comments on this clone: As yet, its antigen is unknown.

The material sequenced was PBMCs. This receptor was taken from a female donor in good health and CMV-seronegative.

This chain's CDR3 is CASSTPAGVHPDTQYF. The DNA for the CDR3 is TGTGCCAGCAGCACCCCAGCGGGAGTCCATCCAGATACGCAGTATTTT. The chain is built from TRBV5-4 and TRBJ2-3; the match to TRBD2 covers 8 bases. V trimming: 4 bases; J trimming: 4 bases; junction bases outside the gene matches: 11. The CDR3 is 16 residues long. CDR1 is SGHNT, CDR2 YYREEE, per germline (reference sequence).